This entry features one T cell receptor beta chain sequence. The data originate from a study of control samples from healthy donors and cancer patients. This CDR3 region has 17 residues. Germline V gives CDR1 MGHDK, CDR2 SYGVNS. V dropped 6 bases and J dropped 6; count of bases not matched to a gene: 14. Data came from immunoSEQ multiplex PCR; TCRdb stores just in-frame clones and leaves some out. The top ten clones hold approximately 10% of a sample with more than 110,000 clones, roughly 89% of them seen once. The sequenced material came from blood. The sequence came from a man between 25 and 39 years old in good health. V is TRBV25-1 and J is TRBJ2-2; 9 bases align to TRBD2. In nucleotides, the CDR3 is TGTGCCAGCAGAACAAAATCTAGCGGGATGACGCCCGGGGAGCTGTTTTTT. The encoded protein is CASRTKSSGMTPGELFF.